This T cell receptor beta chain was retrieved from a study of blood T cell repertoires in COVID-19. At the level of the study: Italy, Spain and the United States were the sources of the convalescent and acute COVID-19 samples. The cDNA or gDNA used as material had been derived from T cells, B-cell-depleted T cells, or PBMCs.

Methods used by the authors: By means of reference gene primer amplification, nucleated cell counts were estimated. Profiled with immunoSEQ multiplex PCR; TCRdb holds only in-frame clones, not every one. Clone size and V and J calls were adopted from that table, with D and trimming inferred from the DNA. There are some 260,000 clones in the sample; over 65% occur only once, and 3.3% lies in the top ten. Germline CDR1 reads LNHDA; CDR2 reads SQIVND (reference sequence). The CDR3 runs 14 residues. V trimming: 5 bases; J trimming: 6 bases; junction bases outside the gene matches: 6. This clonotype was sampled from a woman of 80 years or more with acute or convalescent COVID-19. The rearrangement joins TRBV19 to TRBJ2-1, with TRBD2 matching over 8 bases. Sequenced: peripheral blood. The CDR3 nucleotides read TGTGCCAGTAGTCCTATAGCGGGGACCAATGAGCAGTTCTTC. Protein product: CASSPIAGTNEQFF.